This TCR beta chain stems from a study of T cell responses to AZD1222 COVID-19 vaccine. Study overall: Pooling covered second doses at about 4 or about 12 weeks. Whole-study results and caveats: Variant regions that are unmutated are reportedly the target of nearly half of spike-specific TCRs. Spike was spanned by vaccine-associated CD4 TCRs, which were dominant at 160-218 and 743-854. Donors were chiefly white British, with a greater number of females, and clonal diversity was perhaps underestimated.

As regards this clone: Its specificity is not known.

The germline gives CDR1 SQVTM, CDR2 ANQGSEA. Trimming removed 5 bases from V and 11 bases from J, with 15 bases in between. The CDR3 extends over 11 amino acids. Libraries were prepared by immunoSEQ multiplex PCR; TCRdb keeps only in-frame clonotypes and omits some of them. The repertoire holds about 170,000 clones, with just over 90% as singletons. This TCR was sampled from an adult in good health. Here the sequenced sample was peripheral blood, taken on day 0 of AZD1222 vaccination. The chain employs TRBV29-1 and TRBJ1-2; no reliable D call. CDR3 protein: CSVPPGPRYTF. The CDR3 region has the DNA TGCAGCGTTCCCCCCGGGCCCAGGTACACCTTC.